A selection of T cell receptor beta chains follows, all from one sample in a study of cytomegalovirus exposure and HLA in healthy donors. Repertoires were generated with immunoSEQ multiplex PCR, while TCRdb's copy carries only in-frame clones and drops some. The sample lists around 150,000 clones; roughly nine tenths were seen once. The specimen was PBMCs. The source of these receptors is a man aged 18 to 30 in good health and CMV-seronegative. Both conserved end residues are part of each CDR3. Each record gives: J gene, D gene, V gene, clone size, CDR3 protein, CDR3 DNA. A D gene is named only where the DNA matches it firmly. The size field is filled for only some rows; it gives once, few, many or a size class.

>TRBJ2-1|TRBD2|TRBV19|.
CASSIGLAGPSYNEQFF
TGTGCCAGTAGTATAGGACTAGCGGGCCCTTCCTACAATGAGCAGTTCTTC
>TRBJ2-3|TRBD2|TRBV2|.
CASSVGTSGGLMYF
TGTGCCAGCAGTGTCGGGACTAGCGGGGGTCTTATGTATTTT
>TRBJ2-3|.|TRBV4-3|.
CASSQVAGIPVDTQYF
TGCGCCAGCAGCCAAGTGGCGGGTATTCCGGTGGATACGCAGTATTTT
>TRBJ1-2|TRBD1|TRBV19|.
CASRRPSTGDYGYTF
TGTGCCAGTCGACGCCCTTCCACAGGGGACTATGGCTACACCTTC
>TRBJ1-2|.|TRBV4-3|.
CASSQESRDYGYTF
TGCGCCAGCAGCCAAGAGTCTCGTGACTATGGCTACACCTTC
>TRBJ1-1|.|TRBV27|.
CASSPPSAQPATEAFF
TGTGCCAGCAGCCCCCCCTCGGCACAGCCGGCCACTGAAGCTTTCTTT
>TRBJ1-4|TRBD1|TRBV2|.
CASSGDRFNEKLFF
TGTGCCAGCAGCGGGGACAGGTTTAATGAAAAACTGTTTTTT
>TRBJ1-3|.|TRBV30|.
CAWSVPGASGNTIYF
TGTGCCTGGAGTGTACCAGGTGCCTCTGGAAACACCATATATTTT
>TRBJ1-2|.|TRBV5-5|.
CASSPGTGGYTF
TGTGCCAGCAGCCCCGGGACTGGAGGCTACACCTTC
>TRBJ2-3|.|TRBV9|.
CATGSGTSQDTQYF
TGTGCCACCGGGTCGGGGACTTCTCAAGATACGCAGTATTTT
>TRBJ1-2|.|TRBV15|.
CATRVGGSNYGYTF
TGTGCCACCAGGGTCGGCGGATCTAACTATGGCTACACCTTC
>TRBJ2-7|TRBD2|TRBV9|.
CASSVGPRAGALSYEQYF
TGTGCCAGCAGCGTAGGCCCTCGAGCGGGGGCCCTCTCCTACGAGCAGTACTTC
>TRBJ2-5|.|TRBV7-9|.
CASSLRGIQETQYF
TGTGCCAGCAGCTTAAGAGGTATCCAAGAGACCCAGTACTTC
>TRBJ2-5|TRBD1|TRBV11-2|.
CASSSRTGGGETQYF
TGTGCCAGCAGCTCAAGGACAGGGGGCGGGGAGACCCAGTACTTC
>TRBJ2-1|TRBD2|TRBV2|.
CASRPGTSGGSSYNEQFF
TGTGCCAGCAGGCCCGGGACTAGCGGGGGTAGCTCCTACAATGAGCAGTTCTTC
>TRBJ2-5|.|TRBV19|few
CASSAPSEIQETQYF
TGTGCCAGTAGTGCACCGAGTGAAATCCAAGAGACCCAGTACTTC
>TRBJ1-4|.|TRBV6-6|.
CAARPQGNEKLFF
TGTGCCGCGAGGCCCCAGGGGAATGAAAAACTGTTTTTT
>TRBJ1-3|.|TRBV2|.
CASTRRIPGSGNTIYF
TGTGCCAGCACCCGACGCATCCCAGGCTCTGGAAACACCATATATTTT
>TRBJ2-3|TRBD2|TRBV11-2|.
CASSFLAGAMADTQYF
TGTGCCAGCAGCTTCCTAGCGGGAGCCATGGCAGATACGCAGTATTTT
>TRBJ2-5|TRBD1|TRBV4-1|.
CASSPERDRGWETQYF
TGCGCCAGCAGCCCCGAGCGGGACAGGGGATGGGAGACCCAGTACTTC
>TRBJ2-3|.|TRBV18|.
CASSLRAGLPDTQYF
TGTGCCAGCTCACTAAGGGCGGGTCTGCCTGATACGCAGTATTTT
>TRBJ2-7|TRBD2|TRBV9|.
CASSVSSGGYEQYF
TGTGCCAGCAGCGTGTCCAGCGGGGGCTACGAGCAGTACTTC
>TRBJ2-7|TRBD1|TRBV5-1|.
CASSIPGQGTHEQYF
TGCGCCAGCAGCATACCGGGACAGGGGACCCACGAGCAGTACTTC
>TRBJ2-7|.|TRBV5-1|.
CASSFETLSYEQYF
TGCGCCAGCAGCTTTGAGACTCTTTCCTACGAGCAGTACTTC
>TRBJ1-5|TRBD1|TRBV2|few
CASSGGQISSQPQHF
TGTGCCAGCAGTGGGGGACAGATTTCTTCTCAGCCCCAGCATTTT
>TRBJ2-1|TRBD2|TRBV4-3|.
CASSQERLAGYNEQFF
TGCGCCAGCAGCCAAGAGCGTCTAGCGGGATACAATGAGCAGTTCTTC
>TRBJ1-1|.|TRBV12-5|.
CASGLVRVAGASNTEAFF
TGTGCTAGTGGTTTGGTAAGGGTCGCAGGGGCCTCGAACACTGAAGCTTTCTTT
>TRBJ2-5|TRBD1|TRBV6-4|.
CASSGTGGRKTQYF
TGTGCCAGCAGTGGGACAGGGGGCCGGAAGACCCAGTACTTC
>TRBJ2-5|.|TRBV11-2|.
CASSSLPGHQRGETQYF
TGTGCCAGCAGCTCTCTACCGGGACACCAAAGGGGCGAGACCCAGTACTTC
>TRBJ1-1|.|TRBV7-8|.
CASSPQETEAFF
TGTGCCAGCAGCCCACAAGAAACTGAAGCTTTCTTT
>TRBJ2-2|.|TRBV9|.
CASSWTADANTGELFF
TGTGCCAGCAGCTGGACTGCCGACGCGAACACCGGGGAGCTGTTTTTT
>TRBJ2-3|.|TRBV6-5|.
CASNRDSTDTQYF
TGTGCCTCGAACAGGGATAGCACAGATACGCAGTATTTT
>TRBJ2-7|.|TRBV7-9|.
CASSSKYEQYF
TGTGCCAGCAGCTCTAAATACGAGCAGTACTTC
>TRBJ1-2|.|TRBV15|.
CATSTIRQTNYGYTF
TGTGCCACCAGCACCATTAGACAGACTAACTATGGCTACACCTTC
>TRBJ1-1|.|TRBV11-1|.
CASSLTGYTEAFF
TGTGCCAGCAGCCTGACAGGCTACACTGAAGCTTTCTTT
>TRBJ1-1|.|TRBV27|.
CASSLTGPTIKAFF
TGTGCCAGCAGTTTGACAGGTCCTACCATTAAAGCTTTCTTT
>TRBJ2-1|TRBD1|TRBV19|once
CASSMGQGVYNEQFF
TGTGCCAGTAGTATGGGACAGGGGGTCTACAATGAGCAGTTCTTC
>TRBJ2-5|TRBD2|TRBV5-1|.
CASGSSGGETQYF
TGCGCCAGCGGCTCCTCGGGGGGAGAGACCCAGTACTTC
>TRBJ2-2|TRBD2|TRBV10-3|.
CAISVPPGLAGTGVTGELFF
TGTGCCATCAGTGTTCCCCCGGGACTAGCGGGAACAGGGGTCACCGGGGAGCTGTTTTTT
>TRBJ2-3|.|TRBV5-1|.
CASSKQGNTDTQYF
TGCGCCAGCAGCAAACAGGGAAACACAGATACGCAGTATTTT
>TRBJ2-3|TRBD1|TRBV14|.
CASSHPGTGRPDTQYF
TGTGCCAGCAGCCATCCGGGGACAGGGCGTCCAGATACGCAGTATTTT
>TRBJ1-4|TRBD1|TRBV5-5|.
CASSLGGTGPNEKLFF
TGTGCCAGCAGCCTGGGGGGGACAGGGCCTAATGAAAAACTGTTTTTT
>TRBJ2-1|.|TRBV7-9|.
CASSLGAGEQFF
TGTGCCAGCAGCTTAGGAGCTGGTGAGCAGTTCTTC
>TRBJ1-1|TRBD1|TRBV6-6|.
CASSQGQQPNTEAFF
TGTGCCAGCAGTCAGGGACAGCAGCCTAACACTGAAGCTTTCTTT
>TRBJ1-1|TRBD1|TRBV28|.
CASSSRTGWNTEAFF
TGTGCCAGCAGTTCTCGGACAGGTTGGAACACTGAAGCTTTCTTT
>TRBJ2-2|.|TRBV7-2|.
CASSPVGTLKTGELFF
TGTGCCAGCAGCCCAGTCGGGACACTTAAGACCGGGGAGCTGTTTTTT
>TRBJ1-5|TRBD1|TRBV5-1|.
CASSAGTGYQPQHF
TGCGCCAGCAGCGCGGGGACAGGTTATCAGCCCCAGCATTTT
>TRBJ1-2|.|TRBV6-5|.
CASSFTFGSRAGYTF
TGTGCCAGCAGTTTCACGTTCGGATCCAGGGCGGGCTACACCTTC
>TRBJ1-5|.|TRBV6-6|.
CASSYLPGASNQPQHF
TGTGCCAGCAGTTACCTCCCAGGGGCCAGCAATCAGCCCCAGCATTTT
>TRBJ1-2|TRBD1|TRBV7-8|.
CASSLAPGGLYGYTF
TGTGCCAGCAGCTTGGCGCCAGGGGGTCTCTATGGCTACACCTTC
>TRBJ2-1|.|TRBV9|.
CASSVAGSGLGNEQFF
TGTGCCAGCAGCGTAGCCGGTAGCGGTCTTGGGAATGAGCAGTTCTTC
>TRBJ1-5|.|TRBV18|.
CASSPLQGNQPQHF
TGTGCCAGCTCACCACTTCAGGGGAATCAGCCCCAGCATTTT
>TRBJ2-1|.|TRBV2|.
CASSVLVSANEQFF
TGTGCCAGCAGTGTCCTAGTCTCGGCCAATGAGCAGTTCTTC
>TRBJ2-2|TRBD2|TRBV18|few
CASSRTSGSMPTGELFF
TGTGCCAGCTCACGGACTAGCGGGAGTATGCCCACCGGGGAGCTGTTTTTT
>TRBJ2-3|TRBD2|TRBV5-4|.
CASRAGGWGDTQYF
TGTGCCAGCAGAGCGGGGGGCTGGGGAGATACGCAGTATTTT
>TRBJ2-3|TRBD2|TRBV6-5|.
CASSYSTGGGTDTQYF
TGTGCCAGCAGTTACTCAACCGGGGGGGGTACAGATACGCAGTATTTT
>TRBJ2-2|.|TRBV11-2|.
CASSQTRGGELFF
TGTGCCAGCAGCCAGACAAGGGGCGGGGAGCTGTTTTTT